This T cell receptor beta chain was sequenced during a study of identical twins. Study findings and constraints: Monozygotic twins shared more out-of-frame TCR alpha than recombination models predicted.

Germline V gives CDR1 SGHDT, CDR2 YYEEEE. CDR3 length equals 14 residues. V was cut by 0 bases and J by 4 bases, with 11 bases left in between. Only a few counts were recorded for this clonotype. Antigen unknown. In TCRdb, the 5' RACE reads were re-called with MiXCR into one record per CDR3 protein. The sample has a few hundred thousand distinct CDR3 sequences, 9.6% seen once. The sample was also linked to a second study, of yellow fever vaccine responses in identical twins.

Sequencing was done on a sample of PBMCs. The sequence derives from a woman younger than 30 in good health. The V gene is TRBV5-6, the J gene TRBJ2-7; the D is unclear. The CDR3 bases are TGTGCCAGCAGCTTGGCCAATTCCGCATACGAGCAGTACTTC. As protein: CASSLANSAYEQYF.